Following are 30 T cell receptor beta chains from one sample sequenced in a study of cytomegalovirus exposure and HLA in healthy donors. 13 Jbeta primers and 60 Vbeta primers were used for the PCR. Sequenced by immunoSEQ multiplex PCR; TCRdb stores in-frame clones only, minus some. The data show roughly 100,000 clones, more than 75% seen once. The sequenced sample consisted of PBMCs. The receptors originated from a woman aged 35 to 49 in good health and CMV-seronegative.

The V gene is TRBV7-2, the J gene TRBJ1-2, with D possibly being TRBD1 (6 bases). Deletions cut 5 bases from V and 8 bases from J, with 24 bases between. The germline V gene encodes CDR1 SGHTA and CDR2 FQGNSA. This CDR3 is 16 amino acids long. This CDR3 reads CASSLNRDYFYVGYTF. The CDR3 DNA is TGTGCCAGCAGCCTAAACAGGGATTACTTTTATGTCGGCTACACCTTC.

The V call is TRBV7-3, the J call TRBJ1-1; 9 nucleotides agree with TRBD1. This CDR3 has 14 amino acids. V lost 6 bases and J lost 2; bases outside the gene matches: 4. Germline assignment: CDR1 SGHTA and CDR2 FQGTGA. DNA of the CDR3: TGTGCCAGCAGTTCGACAGGGGGAAACACTGAAGCTTTCTTT. It is translated as CASSSTGGNTEAFF.

The chain employs TRBV11-2 and TRBJ2-3; 9 positions match TRBD2. The CDR3 extends over 15 amino acids. Germline values: CDR1 SGHAT, CDR2 FQNNGV. After removal of 5 bases from V and 0 bases from J, the junction contained 3 bases not matched to a gene. The CDR3 sequence is CASSLGLASTDTQYF. The DNA for the CDR3 is TGTGCCAGCAGCCTCGGACTAGCGAGCACAGATACGCAGTATTTT.

Of note for this clone: A read error may produce the germline difference seen at one junction end. The genes are TRBV20-1 and TRBJ2-1, with 7 bases that match TRBD1. Germline assignment: CDR1 DFQATT and CDR2 SNEGSKA (reference sequence). The CDR3 is 11 amino acids. Here the CDR3 reads CSASGVQGVLF. The CDR3, as DNA: TGCAGTGCTAGCGGGGTCCAGGGGGTTCTCTTC.

J is TRBJ1-1 and V is TRBV5-6; 8 bases align to TRBD1. CDR3 size: 13 residues. Trimming cost V 4 bases and J 14 bases; bases outside gene matches: 13. Germline loops: CDR1 SGHDT, CDR2 YYEEEE. CDR3 residues: CASSRAGGAEPFF. The DNA of the CDR3 is TGTGCCAGCAGCCGAGCAGGGGGCGCGGAGCCATTCTTT.

This clone was counted a few times. J is TRBJ1-5 and V is TRBV19; 10 bases agree with TRBD1. The CDR3 length is 16 residues. Trimming removed 5 bases from V and 1 base from J; junction bases left unmatched: 5. Germline V gene data show CDR1 as LNHDA and CDR2 as SQIVND (reference sequence). CDR3: CASSSRQGASNQPQHF. The DNA of the CDR3 is TGTGCCAGTAGTTCACGACAGGGGGCCAGCAATCAGCCCCAGCATTTT.

The chain uses TRBV7-2 and TRBJ2-5, with 12 bases that match TRBD2. With V trimmed by 5 bases and J by 4 bases, 5 bases remained unmatched. Germline CDR1 reads SGHTA; CDR2 reads FQGNSA. The CDR3 contains 15 residues. The chain's CDR3 is CASSQLAGGRETQYF. As DNA, the CDR3 is TGTGCCAGCAGCCAACTAGCGGGAGGTCGAGAGACCCAGTACTTC.

A few counts support this clone. The chain links TRBV5-1 to TRBJ2-1; 10 bases agree with TRBD2. CDR1 and CDR2 from the germline V gene are SGHRS and YFSETQ. J gave up 4 bases and V 7 bases, and 14 bases lay outside the gene matches. This CDR3 region has 17 residues. CDR3 residues: CASGPTSSGSRYNEQFF. The DNA for the CDR3 is TGCGCCAGCGGCCCCACCTCTAGCGGGAGCCGATACAATGAGCAGTTCTTC.

V is TRBV6-1 and J is TRBJ1-2; 10 positions agree with TRBD1. The germline CDR1 and CDR2 sequences are MNHNS and SASEGT. The CDR3 is made up of 14 amino acids. With 7 bases clipped from V and 7 bases from J, the junction kept 9 bases outside the gene matches. As DNA, the CDR3 is TGTGCCAGCACCGGGACAGGGGTTTTAGGTGGCTACACCTTC. The encoded protein is CASTGTGVLGGYTF.

The chain joins TRBV9 to TRBJ1-6; D is undetermined. The CDR3 runs to 18 residues. Germline V gene sequence: CDR1 SGDLS, CDR2 YYNGEE. V shed 0 bases and J shed 3 bases, with 16 bases lying between them. The CDR3, as DNA: TGTGCCAGCAGCGTAGCCCTTTCCACGGGAGACTATAATTCACCCCTCCACTTT. It encodes CASSVALSTGDYNSPLHF.

This sequence joins TRBV15 and TRBJ2-3, with 7 bases aligning to TRBD2. Germline trimming cut 0 bases from V and 5 bases from J; bases unmatched to any gene: 8. From germline, CDR1 is LNHNV and CDR2 YYDKDF (reference sequence). CDR3 length: 16 amino acids. CDR3 protein: CATSREGGRAKDTQYF. CDR3 sequence (DNA): TGTGCCACCAGCAGAGAGGGTGGGAGGGCGAAAGATACGCAGTATTTT.

In this sample, this clone turned up a few times. The chain has TRBV18 and TRBJ1-6, with a possible D match to TRBD1 (6 bases). The CDR3 spans 14 residues. Trimming removed 6 bases at V and 5 bases at J, with 11 bases between. Germline assignment: CDR1 KGHSH and CDR2 LQKENI. This chain's CDR3 is CASSRTEDNSPLHF. Written as DNA, the CDR3 is TGTGCCAGCTCCCGGACAGAGGATAATTCACCCCTCCACTTT.

This chain joins TRBV4-1 and TRBJ2-4; TRBD2 agrees at 11 bases. The trim removed 1 base at V and 0 bases at J, leaving 11 bases unmatched. In germline, CDR1 is MGHRA, CDR2 YSYEKL. The CDR3 extends over 20 amino acids. CDR3 nucleotides: TGCGCCAGCAGCCAAGTACAGACTAGCGGGATCGCGGCAGCCAAAAACATTCAGTACTTC. Translation gives CASSQVQTSGIAAAKNIQYF.

This clone was found a few times. The rearrangement uses TRBV7-9 and TRBJ1-3; possible D gene TRBD1, 5 bases. The V gene's germline CDR1 is SEHNR and CDR2 FQNEAQ (reference sequence). Trimming removed 6 bases from V and 1 base from J, with 10 bases in between. The CDR3 is 14 residues long. CDR3 sequence: CASSGDFSGNTIYF. CDR3 DNA sequence: TGTGCCAGCAGTGGGGACTTTTCTGGAAACACCATATATTTT.

This sequence joins TRBV25-1 and TRBJ2-1; 11 nucleotides match TRBD2. Per the germline V gene, CDR1 is MGHDK and CDR2 is SYGVNS. Losses at the gene ends were 7 bases for V and 7 bases for J; bases not matched to a gene: 12. CDR3 length: 16 amino acids. The DNA of the CDR3 is TGTGCCAGCACCGACCCCAAACTAGCGGGAGTAAATGAGCAGTTCTTC. Translated: CASTDPKLAGVNEQFF.

The V gene is TRBV9, the J gene TRBJ1-4, with 7 bases fitting TRBD1. This CDR3 region has 15 residues. Looked up from germline, CDR1 is SGDLS and CDR2 is YYNGEE. The V gene end was trimmed by 3 bases and the J gene end by 8 bases; junction bases not matched to a gene: 10. The CDR3 sequence is CASSAGDSPGEKLFF. CDR3 DNA sequence: TGTGCCAGCAGCGCCGGGGACAGTCCTGGGGAAAAACTGTTTTTT.

The chain combines TRBV25-1 with TRBJ2-7; 11 bases are shared with TRBD2. CDR3 length: 17 residues. CDR1 is MGHDK and CDR2 is SYGVNS in the germline V gene. Trimming took 5 bases from V and 3 from J; bases not matched to a gene: 12. In DNA, the CDR3 is TGTGCCAGCAGTTCCCTGGGGACTAGCGGCACTGTCTACGAGCAGTACTTC. Translated: CASSSLGTSGTVYEQYF.

The chain is built from TRBV28 and TRBJ2-1; 8 bases align to TRBD1. Unmatched junction bases numbered 13, after V lost 3 bases and J lost 3 bases. This CDR3 is 18 amino acids long. The germline V gene encodes CDR1 MDHEN and CDR2 SYDVKM. DNA of the CDR3: TGTGCCAGCAGTTTTCTCGGGCAGGGGGCGAAAGGCTACAATGAGCAGTTCTTC. Its protein product is CASSFLGQGAKGYNEQFF. Complete variable domain (other parts from reference TRBV28 and TRBJ2-1): DVKVTQSSRYLVKRTGEKVFLECVQDMDHENMFWYRQDPGLGLRLIYFSYDVKMKEKGDIPEGYSVSREKKERFSLILESASTNQTSMYLCASSFLGQGAKGYNEQFFGPGTRLTVL.

The V call is TRBV7-2, the J call TRBJ1-5; tentatively, D is TRBD1 (6 bases). CDR1 is SGHTA, CDR2 FQGNSA, per germline. The CDR3 contains 14 residues. V was clipped by 2 bases and J by 3 bases, with 8 bases between them. CDR3 in amino acids: CASSLSGANQPQHF. For the CDR3, the DNA is TGTGCCAGCAGCTTATCAGGGGCCAATCAGCCCCAGCATTTT.

This chain joins TRBV13 and TRBJ2-1; D may be TRBD2 (6 bases). V lost 5 bases, J lost 4 bases, and 24 bases lay in between. CDR3 size: 18 residues. Germline V lookup: CDR1 PRHDT, CDR2 FYEKMQ (reference sequence). As DNA, the CDR3 is TGTGCCAGCAGCCCCCCCCTTAGGACGGGAGATCGGTACAATGAGCAGTTCTTC. It yields the protein CASSPPLRTGDRYNEQFF.

In nucleotides, the CDR3 is TGTGCCAGCAGCGTAGCCCTACTAGCTAGTCAAGAGACCCAGTACTTC. Amino acid sequence: CASSVALLASQETQYF. The J gene is TRBJ2-5, the V gene TRBV9; TRBD2 is a possible D gene (6 bases). Germline V gene lookup returns CDR1 SGDLS and CDR2 YYNGEE. This CDR3 has 16 residues. V gave up 0 bases and J gave up 2 bases, with 14 bases separating them.

V is TRBV29-1 and J is TRBJ2-6, with D perhaps TRBD1 (6 bases). The CDR3 spans 15 residues. The V gene lost 6 bases and the J gene lost 0 bases, with 12 bases spanning the gap. The germline CDR1 and CDR2 sequences are SQVTM and ANQGSEA. The CDR3 loop reads CSVDSSFSGANVLTF. CDR3 coding DNA: TGCAGCGTGGACAGTTCTTTCTCTGGGGCCAACGTCCTGACTTTC. Filled out from reference TRBV29-1 and TRBJ2-6, the complete variable domain reads SAVISQKPSRDICQRGTSLTIQCQVDSQVTMMFWYRQQPGQSLTLIATANQGSEATYESGFVIDKFPISRPNLTFSTLTVSNMSPEDSSIYLCSVDSSFSGANVLTFGAGSRLTVL.

A remark on this clone: An end of the junction differs from the germline gene, which may be a read error. The chain recombines TRBV7-2 with TRBJ1-4; 9 positions match TRBD1. CDR1 is SGHTA and CDR2 is FQGNSA in the germline V gene. CDR3 length equals 15 residues. For the CDR3, the DNA is TGTGCCAGCAGGTTAGCGGGACAGGGAGCTGAAAAACTGTTTTTT. This sequence encodes CASRLAGQGAEKLFF.

J is TRBJ1-2 and V is TRBV28, with TRBD1 as a possible D gene (6 bases). Trimming shortened V by 6 bases and J by 5 bases, and 22 bases separated the two germline ends. Germline lookup yields CDR1 MDHEN and CDR2 SYDVKM. The CDR3 loop spans 16 amino acids. DNA for the CDR3: TGTGCCAGCAGCAAGAGCTGGGGGACAATGGCTTATGGCTACACCTTC. It translates to CASSKSWGTMAYGYTF.

This chain links TRBV2 with TRBJ2-2; 8 bases fit TRBD1. The germline V gene encodes CDR1 SNHLY and CDR2 FYNNEI. CDR3 size: 14 residues. J gave up 8 bases and V 7 bases, and 9 bases lay outside the gene matches. CDR3 sequence (DNA): TGTGCCAGCAAGGGACAGGAGGGGGTAGGGGAGCTGTTTTTT. It specifies CASKGQEGVGELFF.

This clone appeared once. CDR3 protein: CASSPLAGVNEQFF. Here the CDR3 DNA reads TGTGCCAGCTCACCACTCGCGGGGGTTAATGAGCAGTTCTTC. V and J are TRBV18 and TRBJ2-1; TRBD2 matches 7 bases. This CDR3 has 14 residues. J gave up 7 bases and V 1 base, and 4 bases lay outside the gene matches. Germline V gene sequence: CDR1 KGHSH, CDR2 LQKENI.

The chain carries TRBV29-1 and TRBJ1-2; D not certain. Germline CDR1 is SQVTM and CDR2 is ANQGSEA. CDR3 length equals 11 residues. Trimming took off 6 bases at V and 4 bases at J, with 9 bases between the two ends. In DNA form, the CDR3 reads TGCAGCGTCCTCGGGGTCTATGGCTACACCTTC. As protein: CSVLGVYGYTF.

This chain connects TRBV7-3 to TRBJ2-1; 13 bases fit TRBD2. The CDR3 has 15 residues. Germline trimming cut 5 bases from V and 4 bases from J; bases unmatched to any gene: 2. Germline assignment: CDR1 SGHTA and CDR2 FQGTGA. In DNA form, the CDR3 reads TGTGCCAGCAGCAGGGGACTAGCGGGGTACAATGAGCAGTTCTTC. Translation gives CASSRGLAGYNEQFF.

V usage is TRBV5-1 and J usage is TRBJ1-3, with D possibly TRBD1 on 6 matching bases. Trimming stripped 4 bases from V and 6 bases from J, with 11 bases between. The CDR3 sequence is 13 residues long. CDR1 is SGHRS, CDR2 YFSETQ, per germline. CDR3 sequence reads: CASSTGYENTIYF. CDR3 DNA sequence: TGCGCCAGCAGCACAGGGTATGAAAACACCATATATTTT.

This clone was seen once. The J gene is TRBJ1-1, the V gene TRBV9; tentative D call: TRBD1 (5 bases). Per the germline V gene, CDR1 is SGDLS and CDR2 is YYNGEE. The germline V and J ends were trimmed by 4 bases and 4 bases, with 17 bases remaining between them. The CDR3 is made up of 15 amino acids. The CDR3 is CASSRRGGVGTEAFF. CDR3 sequence (DNA): TGTGCCAGCAGCCGCCGGGGGGGGGTGGGCACTGAAGCTTTCTTT. Variable domain in full (rest from reference TRBV9 and TRBJ1-1): DSGVTQTPKHLITATGQRVTLRCSPRSGDLSVYWYQQSLDQGLQFLIQYYNGEERAKGNILERFSAQQFPDLHSELNLSSLELGDSALYFCASSRRGGVGTEAFFGQGTRLTVV.